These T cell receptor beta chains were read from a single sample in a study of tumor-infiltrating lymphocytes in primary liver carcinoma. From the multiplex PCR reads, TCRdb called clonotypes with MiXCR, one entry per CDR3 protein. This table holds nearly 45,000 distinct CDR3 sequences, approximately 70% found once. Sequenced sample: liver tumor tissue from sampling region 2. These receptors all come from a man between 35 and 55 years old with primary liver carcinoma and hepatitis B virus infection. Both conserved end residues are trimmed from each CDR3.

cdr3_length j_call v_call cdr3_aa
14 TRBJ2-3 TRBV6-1 ASCEVLRSRRDTQY
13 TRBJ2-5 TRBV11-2 PSSRRTGSAETQY
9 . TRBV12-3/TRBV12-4 ASSLGDTQH
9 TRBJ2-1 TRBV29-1 SVQWEGDQL
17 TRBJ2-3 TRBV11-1 ASSSWGSSVRARTDSQY
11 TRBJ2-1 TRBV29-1 SVRLEGYNEKF
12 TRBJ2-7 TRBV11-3 ACSPGEGDYEQY
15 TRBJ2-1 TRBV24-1 ASSENSTTSSYNEQF
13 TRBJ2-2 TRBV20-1 SARGTSGDTGELL
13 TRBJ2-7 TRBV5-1 ANSSAGTGPYEQY
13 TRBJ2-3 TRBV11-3 ASSPGGPQDGTQY
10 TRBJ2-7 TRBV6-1 AIRLQIYEQY
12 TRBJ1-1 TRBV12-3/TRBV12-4 ASSSGLMDTEAF
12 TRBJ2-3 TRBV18 ISSQLQGTDTQY
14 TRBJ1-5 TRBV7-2 ASSDGTSVGREPQH
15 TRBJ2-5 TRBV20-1 SARDCASRGRVETQY
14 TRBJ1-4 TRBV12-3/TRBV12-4 TSSTDRHATNEKLF
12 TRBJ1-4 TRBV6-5 TSRMITINEKLF
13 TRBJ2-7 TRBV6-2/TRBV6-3 ASSTPTDGGYEQY
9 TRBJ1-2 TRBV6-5 ASGGTDSYT
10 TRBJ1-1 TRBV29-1 SVRWSATETF
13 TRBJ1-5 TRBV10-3 TTRGDLNSNQPQH
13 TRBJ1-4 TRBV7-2 ASSLGNYLREKLF
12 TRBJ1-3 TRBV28 ASGGGLGGNTIY
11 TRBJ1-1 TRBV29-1 GAPGQLVAGAF
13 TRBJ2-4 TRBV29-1 SVVVGGRGKNIQY
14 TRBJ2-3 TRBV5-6 ASRHGGGGSTDTQY
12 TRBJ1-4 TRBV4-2 ASTPGRTQEKLF
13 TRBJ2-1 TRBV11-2 AGSPGLAGPSEHF
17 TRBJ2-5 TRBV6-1 DSSEVGALGDIIRETQY
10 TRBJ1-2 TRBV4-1 ASSLSGDGYT
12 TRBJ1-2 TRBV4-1 ASSSLVRAGDYT